This T cell receptor (beta chain) originates from a study of spatial heterogeneity in lung cancer. The time point is: sample taken at primary tumor resection. Whole RNA, isolated from tumor, nontumor lung or frozen PBMC, was sequenced without prior sorting. Samples were donated by 72 untreated early-stage non-small cell lung cancer patients. In germline, CDR1 is SGHNT, CDR2 YYREEE (reference sequence). V lost 2 bases to trimming and J lost 0 bases, with 11 bases between them. The CDR3 runs to 16 residues. Findings of the study overall: More often at tumor resection than at routine follow-up, ubiquitous expanded tumor TCRs were detected in the blood.

Every TCR cDNA molecule bore its own unique molecular identifier. TCRdb redid the calling of the 5' RACE reads with MiXCR, one entry per CDR3 protein. Among more than 75,000 distinct CDR3 sequences, around 12% were seen once, and the ten largest hold about 4.6%. Concerning this clonotype itself: What it binds is unknown.

The chain couples TRBV5-4 to TRBJ2-2; a possible D gene is TRBD1 (5 bases). The source was PBMCs, collected at surgery. The TCR was taken from a male donor with early-stage non-small cell lung cancer. DNA for the CDR3: TGTGCCAGCAGCTTAGGACACCCCGCGAACACCGGGGAGCTGTTTTTT. Protein: CASSLGHPANTGELFF.